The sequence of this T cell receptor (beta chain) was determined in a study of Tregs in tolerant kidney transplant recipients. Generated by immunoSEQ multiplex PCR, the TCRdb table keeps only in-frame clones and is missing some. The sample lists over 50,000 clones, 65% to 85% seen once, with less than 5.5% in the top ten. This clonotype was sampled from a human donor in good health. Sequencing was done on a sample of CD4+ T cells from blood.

The CDR3 sequence: CASSSSYTDTQYF. CDR3 DNA sequence: TGTGCCAGCAGCTCAAGTTACACAGATACGCAGTATTTT. The chain has TRBV11-2 and TRBJ2-3, with unresolved D. Germline V gives CDR1 SGHAT, CDR2 FQNNGV. The V end was cut by 4 bases, the J end by 2 bases, with 7 bases between. The CDR3 extends over 13 amino acids.